Listed below are T cell receptor beta chains from one sample, sequenced in a study of T cell repertoires in cytomegalovirus infection. The antigens for these receptors are not known. TCRdb re-called the reads with MiXCR, one entry per CDR3 protein. The table includes roughly 800,000 distinct CDR3 sequences, roughly 28% detected once. Sequencing was performed on cultured CD8+ T cells from PBMCs, taken from culture after CMV antigen stimulation. The source of these receptors is a human donor in good health (CMV status not recorded). Some clones in this sample may be carry-over from other donors' samples. The CDR3 runs from the conserved cysteine through the conserved F or W. The order of the fields is D gene, clone size, V gene, J gene, CDR3 protein, CDR3 DNA. A D gene is named only where the DNA matches it firmly. The listing skips clone size in some rows; elsewhere it reads once, few, many or a size class.

D gene: NA
clone size: NA
V gene: TRBV6-6
J gene: TRBJ2-3
CDR3 protein: CASSALGGGRDTQYF
CDR3 DNA: TGTGCCAGCAGTGCCTTGGGGGGGGGCAGAGATACGCAGTATTTT

D gene: NA
clone size: few
V gene: TRBV4-1
J gene: TRBJ1-2
CDR3 protein: CASSQDPFERGPNYGYTF
CDR3 DNA: TGCGCCAGCAGCCAAGATCCCTTCGAACGGGGCCCTAACTATGGCTACACCTTC

D gene: NA
clone size: NA
V gene: TRBV19
J gene: TRBJ2-2
CDR3 protein: CATALESGGELFF
CDR3 DNA: TGTGCCACCGCACTGGAGTCTGGCGGGGAGCTGTTTTTT

D gene: TRBD2
clone size: many
V gene: TRBV7-6
J gene: TRBJ2-1
CDR3 protein: CASSLILAGGFEQFF
CDR3 DNA: TGTGCCAGCAGCTTAATCCTAGCGGGGGGATTTGAGCAGTTCTTC

D gene: TRBD2
clone size: NA
V gene: TRBV7-3
J gene: TRBJ2-3
CDR3 protein: CASSLTWQRGPVSDTQYF
CDR3 DNA: TGTGCCAGCAGCTTAACGTGGCAGCGGGGGCCCGTGTCAGATACGCAGTATTTT

D gene: NA
clone size: few
V gene: TRBV4-3
J gene: TRBJ1-2
CDR3 protein: CASSGVLGGDGYTF
CDR3 DNA: TGCGCCAGCAGCGGGGTCCTCGGGGGCGATGGCTACACCTTC

D gene: TRBD2
clone size: NA
V gene: TRBV5-5
J gene: TRBJ2-1
CDR3 protein: CASSFYPGQRGDEQFF
CDR3 DNA: TGTGCCAGCAGCTTTTACCCGGGCCAGCGGGGGGATGAGCAGTTCTTC

D gene: NA
clone size: NA
V gene: TRBV9
J gene: TRBJ1-1
CDR3 protein: CASSQGTSPEAFF
CDR3 DNA: TGTGCCAGCAGCCAAGGGACAAGCCCTGAAGCTTTCTTT

D gene: TRBD1
clone size: NA
V gene: TRBV5-4
J gene: TRBJ2-7
CDR3 protein: CASSLGRRQGRTYEQYF
CDR3 DNA: TGTGCCAGCAGCTTGGGTCGGAGACAGGGGCGAACCTACGAGCAGTACTTC

D gene: NA
clone size: NA
V gene: TRBV20-1
J gene: TRBJ1-1
CDR3 protein: CSAFYWGDTEAFF
CDR3 DNA: TGCAGTGCCTTTTATTGGGGGGACACTGAAGCTTTCTTT

D gene: NA
clone size: NA
V gene: TRBV6-1
J gene: TRBJ2-1
CDR3 protein: CASSYGTVDEQFF
CDR3 DNA: TGTGCCAGCAGTTATGGGACCGTGGATGAGCAGTTCTTC

D gene: NA
clone size: NA
V gene: TRBV14
J gene: TRBJ2-7
CDR3 protein: CASSQVHGSYEQYF
CDR3 DNA: TGTGCCAGCAGCCAAGTTCACGGATCCTACGAGCAGTACTTC

D gene: TRBD2
clone size: once
V gene: TRBV6-6
J gene: TRBJ2-2
CDR3 protein: CASSAGGKVTGELFF
CDR3 DNA: TGTGCCAGCAGTGCCGGGGGGAAGGTCACCGGGGAGCTGTTTTTT

D gene: TRBD2
clone size: NA
V gene: TRBV4-1
J gene: TRBJ2-3
CDR3 protein: CASSNGELAGGRRDTQYF
CDR3 DNA: TGCGCCAGCAGCAACGGGGAGCTAGCGGGGGGGCGACGAGATACGCAGTATTTT

D gene: NA
clone size: few
V gene: TRBV7-8
J gene: TRBJ1-2
CDR3 protein: CASSLARSEPGYTF
CDR3 DNA: TGTGCCAGCAGCTTAGCGAGGAGTGAGCCGGGCTACACCTTC

D gene: NA
clone size: NA
V gene: TRBV6-6
J gene: TRBJ2-7
CDR3 protein: CASSYRDGSYEQYF
CDR3 DNA: TGTGCCAGCAGTTACCGGGACGGATCCTACGAGCAGTACTTC

D gene: TRBD1
clone size: few
V gene: TRBV6-5
J gene: TRBJ2-7
CDR3 protein: CASSGTGGDDEQYF
CDR3 DNA: TGTGCCAGCAGTGGGACAGGGGGGGACGACGAGCAGTACTTC

D gene: TRBD2
clone size: NA
V gene: TRBV27
J gene: TRBJ2-3
CDR3 protein: CASSHLAGGSTDTQYF
CDR3 DNA: TGTGCCAGCAGTCATCTAGCGGGGGGATCCACAGATACGCAGTATTTT

D gene: NA
clone size: few
V gene: TRBV12-3/TRBV12-4
J gene: TRBJ2-3
CDR3 protein: CASSSLDNTQYF
CDR3 DNA: TGTGCCAGCAGTTCCCTAGACAATACGCAGTATTTT

D gene: NA
clone size: few
V gene: TRBV10-3
J gene: TRBJ2-5
CDR3 protein: CAISESAQGTQYF
CDR3 DNA: TGTGCCATCAGTGAGTCAGCCCAGGGGACCCAGTACTTC

D gene: TRBD2
clone size: few
V gene: TRBV5-1
J gene: TRBJ2-2
CDR3 protein: CASSLVPGTSVNTGELFF
CDR3 DNA: TGCGCCAGCAGCTTGGTACCCGGGACTAGCGTCAACACCGGGGAGCTGTTTTTT

D gene: NA
clone size: few
V gene: TRBV6-6
J gene: TRBJ1-2
CDR3 protein: CASSHDRTRNGYTF
CDR3 DNA: TGTGCCAGCAGCCACGACAGGACGAGGAATGGCTACACCTTC

D gene: TRBD2
clone size: NA
V gene: TRBV5-5
J gene: TRBJ2-7
CDR3 protein: CASSRGVSSYEQYF
CDR3 DNA: TGTGCCAGCAGCCGGGGGGTGAGCTCCTACGAGCAGTACTTC

D gene: TRBD1
clone size: many
V gene: TRBV7-6
J gene: TRBJ2-7
CDR3 protein: CASSRTGESSEQYF
CDR3 DNA: TGTGCCAGCAGCCGTACAGGGGAGTCGTCCGAGCAGTACTTC

D gene: NA
clone size: NA
V gene: TRBV7-9
J gene: TRBJ2-1
CDR3 protein: CASSLEESYNEQFF
CDR3 DNA: TGTGCCAGCAGCTTGGAAGAATCCTACAATGAGCAGTTCTTC

D gene: TRBD2
clone size: many
V gene: TRBV7-2
J gene: TRBJ2-5
CDR3 protein: CASSLVGRGGRETQYF
CDR3 DNA: TGTGCCAGCAGCTTAGTGGGTCGGGGGGGCCGGGAGACCCAGTACTTC

D gene: NA
clone size: few
V gene: TRBV5-4
J gene: TRBJ1-5
CDR3 protein: CASSLWGASNQPQHF
CDR3 DNA: TGTGCCAGCAGCTTGTGGGGGGCGAGCAATCAGCCCCAGCATTTT

D gene: NA
clone size: NA
V gene: TRBV19
J gene: TRBJ1-1
CDR3 protein: CASSNRVRTEAFF
CDR3 DNA: TGTGCCAGTAGTAACAGGGTCCGTACTGAAGCTTTCTTT

D gene: NA
clone size: NA
V gene: TRBV12-5
J gene: TRBJ2-7
CDR3 protein: CASDPSIYEQYF
CDR3 DNA: TGTGCTAGTGATCCCTCAATCTACGAGCAGTACTTC

D gene: NA
clone size: NA
V gene: TRBV7-9
J gene: TRBJ2-5
CDR3 protein: CASSLKGVEETQYF
CDR3 DNA: TGTGCCAGCAGCTTAAAGGGGGTCGAAGAGACCCAGTACTTC

D gene: NA
clone size: NA
V gene: TRBV6-1
J gene: TRBJ2-2
CDR3 protein: CASSLIGPGELFF
CDR3 DNA: TGTGCCAGCTCGCTAATAGGACCCGGGGAGCTGTTTTTT

D gene: NA
clone size: many
V gene: TRBV6-1
J gene: TRBJ2-3
CDR3 protein: CASSDQHRVQPDTQYF
CDR3 DNA: TGTGCCAGCAGTGACCAGCACAGGGTTCAGCCAGATACGCAGTATTTT

D gene: NA
clone size: few
V gene: TRBV6-5
J gene: TRBJ2-3
CDR3 protein: CASSWAAWSTDTQYF
CDR3 DNA: TGTGCCAGCAGTTGGGCCGCCTGGAGCACAGATACGCAGTATTTT

D gene: NA
clone size: few
V gene: TRBV7-6
J gene: TRBJ1-1
CDR3 protein: CASSQSPTTNTEAFF
CDR3 DNA: TGTGCCAGCAGCCAGTCCCCCACCACGAACACTGAAGCTTTCTTT

D gene: NA
clone size: NA
V gene: TRBV27
J gene: TRBJ2-1
CDR3 protein: CASSWEGAYNEQFF
CDR3 DNA: TGTGCCAGCAGTTGGGAGGGGGCCTACAATGAGCAGTTCTTC

D gene: NA
clone size: few
V gene: TRBV12-3/TRBV12-4
J gene: TRBJ1-5
CDR3 protein: CASSLEFRNQPQHF
CDR3 DNA: TGTGCCAGCAGTTTAGAGTTTCGCAATCAGCCCCAGCATTTT

D gene: NA
clone size: NA
V gene: TRBV5-8
J gene: TRBJ1-1
CDR3 protein: CASSLARTHSGTEAFF
CDR3 DNA: TGTGCCAGCAGCTTGGCCCGGACCCACTCAGGCACTGAAGCTTTCTTT

D gene: TRBD1
clone size: NA
V gene: TRBV12-3/TRBV12-4
J gene: TRBJ1-3
CDR3 protein: CASSPFGQGSGNTIYF
CDR3 DNA: TGTGCCAGCAGTCCATTCGGACAGGGCTCTGGAAACACCATATATTTT

D gene: TRBD1
clone size: few
V gene: TRBV7-9
J gene: TRBJ1-2
CDR3 protein: CASRWTGEPLNYGYTF
CDR3 DNA: TGTGCCAGCAGATGGACAGGGGAACCCCTTAACTATGGCTACACCTTC

D gene: NA
clone size: few
V gene: TRBV7-8
J gene: TRBJ1-2
CDR3 protein: CASSPQGGDGYTF
CDR3 DNA: TGTGCCAGCAGCCCCCAGGGAGGGGACGGCTACACCTTC

D gene: NA
clone size: NA
V gene: TRBV2
J gene: TRBJ1-5
CDR3 protein: CASSESGEGGQPQHF
CDR3 DNA: TGTGCCAGCAGTGAGTCTGGGGAAGGGGGTCAGCCCCAGCATTTT

D gene: TRBD1
clone size: NA
V gene: TRBV19
J gene: TRBJ1-6
CDR3 protein: CASSIAQGALTSPLHF
CDR3 DNA: TGTGCCAGTAGTATAGCCCAGGGGGCGTTGACTTCACCCCTCCACTTT